This is a list of T cell receptor beta chains from one sample in a study of beta chain features in type 1 diabetes. Sequencing used immunoSEQ multiplex PCR; TCRdb keeps in-frame clones, though not all of them. The table lists around 140,000 clones, 13% of them singletons. The material sequenced was central memory CD4+ T cells from blood. Source of these receptors: a man aged 18 to 29 with type 1 diabetes. The CDR3 runs from the conserved cysteine through the conserved F or W. Each record gives: D gene, J gene, V gene, clone size, CDR3 DNA, CDR3 protein. D genes are given only for firm matches. The size entry is marked missing in some rows and otherwise reads once, few, many or a size class.

d_call: .; j_call: TRBJ1-4; v_call: TRBV2; clone_size: few; cdr3_nt: TGTGCCAGCAGTGGCCTGGAAAAACTGTTTTTT; cdr3_aa: CASSGLEKLFF
d_call: .; j_call: TRBJ2-5; v_call: TRBV7-3; clone_size: .; cdr3_nt: TGTGCCAGCAGCTTATATCCTGGAACTGGGACCCAGTACTTC; cdr3_aa: CASSLYPGTGTQYF
d_call: .; j_call: TRBJ1-4; v_call: TRBV19; clone_size: few; cdr3_nt: TGTGCCAGTAGTATCCGGGACGGTGAAAAACTGTTTTTT; cdr3_aa: CASSIRDGEKLFF
d_call: .; j_call: TRBJ2-1; v_call: TRBV20-1; clone_size: few; cdr3_nt: TGCAGTGCTCACGTATACAATGAGCAGTTCTTC; cdr3_aa: CSAHVYNEQFF
d_call: .; j_call: TRBJ1-1; v_call: TRBV21-1; clone_size: many; cdr3_nt: TGTGCCAGCAGCGACAGAGAAAACACTGAAGCTTTCTTT; cdr3_aa: CASSDRENTEAFF
d_call: TRBD1; j_call: TRBJ1-1; v_call: TRBV5-1; clone_size: few; cdr3_nt: TGCGCCAGCAGAGCAGGGACAGTCCCGAACACTGAAGCTTTCTTT; cdr3_aa: CASRAGTVPNTEAFF
d_call: .; j_call: TRBJ1-1; v_call: TRBV10-3; clone_size: few; cdr3_nt: TGTGCCATCAGTGCTGGATCCAACACTGAAGCTTTCTTT; cdr3_aa: CAISAGSNTEAFF
d_call: .; j_call: TRBJ1-2; v_call: TRBV6-5; clone_size: .; cdr3_nt: TGTGCCAGCAGCCGGGAAAGACAGGCCTGGGGCTACACCTTC; cdr3_aa: CASSRERQAWGYTF
d_call: .; j_call: TRBJ1-6; v_call: TRBV19; clone_size: .; cdr3_nt: TGTGCCAGTAGTCTTCAGGGGAGGAGTTCACCCCTCCACTTT; cdr3_aa: CASSLQGRSSPLHF
d_call: .; j_call: TRBJ1-3; v_call: TRBV30; clone_size: .; cdr3_nt: TGTGCCTGGAGTGTCGGCAGGGGACCTGGAAACACCATATATTTT; cdr3_aa: CAWSVGRGPGNTIYF
d_call: TRBD2; j_call: TRBJ2-1; v_call: TRBV4-1; clone_size: few; cdr3_nt: TGCGCCAGCAGCCAGCTAGCGGGGTTAGGGAATGAGCAGTTCTTC; cdr3_aa: CASSQLAGLGNEQFF
d_call: .; j_call: TRBJ2-1; v_call: TRBV7-2; clone_size: many; cdr3_nt: TGTGCCAGCAACCGACAGTCTTCCTACAATGAGCAGTTCTTC; cdr3_aa: CASNRQSSYNEQFF
d_call: .; j_call: TRBJ2-1; v_call: TRBV6-6; clone_size: few; cdr3_nt: TGTGCCAGCAGTTACGATACACTGAGCTCCTACAATGAGCAGTTCTTC; cdr3_aa: CASSYDTLSSYNEQFF
d_call: TRBD1; j_call: TRBJ2-1; v_call: TRBV11-3; clone_size: .; cdr3_nt: TGTGCCAGCAGTTTAAGGACAGGACGGAATGAGCAGTTCTTC; cdr3_aa: CASSLRTGRNEQFF
d_call: TRBD2; j_call: TRBJ2-4; v_call: TRBV28; clone_size: few; cdr3_nt: TGTGCCAGCAGTTCCGCGGGGGGAAAAGCGGACATTCAGTACTTC; cdr3_aa: CASSSAGGKADIQYF
d_call: .; j_call: TRBJ2-3; v_call: TRBV2; clone_size: .; cdr3_nt: TGTGCCAGCAAGCGGGCGGGTTCCCTCACAGATACGCAGTATTTT; cdr3_aa: CASKRAGSLTDTQYF
d_call: .; j_call: TRBJ2-3; v_call: TRBV30; clone_size: .; cdr3_nt: TGTGCCTGGAGAATAGCCGGCACAGATACGCAGTATTTT; cdr3_aa: CAWRIAGTDTQYF
d_call: .; j_call: TRBJ2-7; v_call: TRBV5-1; clone_size: .; cdr3_nt: TGCGCCAGCAGCGGTCCCTCAGGAAGTACGACAGTCTTC; cdr3_aa: CASSGPSGSTTVF
d_call: .; j_call: TRBJ1-4; v_call: TRBV7-8; clone_size: few; cdr3_nt: TGTGCCAGCAGCTTAGTTCCGTGGACTACCACCGAAAAACTGTTTTTT; cdr3_aa: CASSLVPWTTTEKLFF
d_call: .; j_call: TRBJ1-5; v_call: TRBV2; clone_size: .; cdr3_nt: TGTGCCAGCAGTGAGTCGGGTGGGAGCAATCAGCCCCAGCATTTT; cdr3_aa: CASSESGGSNQPQHF
d_call: .; j_call: TRBJ2-5; v_call: TRBV29-1; clone_size: .; cdr3_nt: TGCAGCGTGAGGGGCCTAGCGAAGCCTACCCAGTACTTC; cdr3_aa: CSVRGLAKPTQYF
d_call: .; j_call: TRBJ1-2; v_call: TRBV30; clone_size: few; cdr3_nt: TGTGCCTGGAGTGTTAGCCATGGCTACACCTTC; cdr3_aa: CAWSVSHGYTF
d_call: TRBD1; j_call: TRBJ1-2; v_call: TRBV5-4; clone_size: few; cdr3_nt: TGTGCCAGCAGCGCGGGACAGGGAAAGAACTATGGCTACACCTTC; cdr3_aa: CASSAGQGKNYGYTF
d_call: TRBD1; j_call: TRBJ1-2; v_call: TRBV28; clone_size: few; cdr3_nt: TGTGCCAGCAGCGCCGGGACAGATTATGGAGGCTACACCTTC; cdr3_aa: CASSAGTDYGGYTF
d_call: TRBD1; j_call: TRBJ2-1; v_call: TRBV5-1; clone_size: few; cdr3_nt: TGCGCCAGCAGCTTGGCAAGGGGGCCCAATGAGCAGTTCTTC; cdr3_aa: CASSLARGPNEQFF
d_call: TRBD1; j_call: TRBJ2-6; v_call: TRBV2; clone_size: few; cdr3_nt: TGTGCCAGCAGTGGACTCCGGGACAGGGCCTCTGGGGCCAACGTCCTGACTTTC; cdr3_aa: CASSGLRDRASGANVLTF
d_call: .; j_call: TRBJ1-2; v_call: TRBV7-2; clone_size: few; cdr3_nt: TGTGCCAGCAGCTCAGGCCTCGCTGGGTATGGCTACACCTTC; cdr3_aa: CASSSGLAGYGYTF
d_call: .; j_call: TRBJ1-1; v_call: TRBV30; clone_size: .; cdr3_nt: TGTGCCTGGAACGTTGGGACGGGGAACACTGAAGCTTTCTTT; cdr3_aa: CAWNVGTGNTEAFF
d_call: TRBD1; j_call: TRBJ2-2; v_call: TRBV30; clone_size: many; cdr3_nt: TGTGCCTGGAGTGTACAGGGGAGCAACACCGGGGAGCTGTTTTTT; cdr3_aa: CAWSVQGSNTGELFF
d_call: TRBD1; j_call: TRBJ1-1; v_call: TRBV9; clone_size: .; cdr3_nt: TGTGCCAGCAGCGTAGATGGACAGGGGAACACTGAAGCTTTCTTT; cdr3_aa: CASSVDGQGNTEAFF
d_call: .; j_call: TRBJ1-4; v_call: TRBV7-9; clone_size: .; cdr3_nt: TGTGCCAGCAGCTTAGGAGGTTGGGTCTCAACTAATGAAAAACTGTTTTTT; cdr3_aa: CASSLGGWVSTNEKLFF
d_call: TRBD1; j_call: TRBJ2-1; v_call: TRBV28; clone_size: few; cdr3_nt: TGTGCCAGCAGACCTCAGGGACAGGGGGCAAATGAGCAGTTCTTC; cdr3_aa: CASRPQGQGANEQFF
d_call: .; j_call: TRBJ1-1; v_call: TRBV6-6; clone_size: once; cdr3_nt: TGTGCCAGCACGGATTGGGCTGAAGCTTTCTTT; cdr3_aa: CASTDWAEAFF
d_call: .; j_call: TRBJ2-5; v_call: TRBV4-2; clone_size: few; cdr3_nt: TGTGCCAGCAGCCAATATGGGGGTGGAGAGACCCAGTACTTC; cdr3_aa: CASSQYGGGETQYF
d_call: .; j_call: TRBJ2-7; v_call: TRBV6-5; clone_size: few; cdr3_nt: TGTGCCAGCAGTTCGCGATGGGCCCTCTACGAGCAGTACTTC; cdr3_aa: CASSSRWALYEQYF
d_call: .; j_call: TRBJ1-2; v_call: TRBV7-9; clone_size: few; cdr3_nt: TGTGCCAGCAGCTCCAGACCCTATGGCTACACCTTC; cdr3_aa: CASSSRPYGYTF
d_call: .; j_call: TRBJ2-3; v_call: TRBV30; clone_size: .; cdr3_nt: TGTGCCTGGAGGGGGGTAGTCGGCCTCACAGATACGCAGTATTTT; cdr3_aa: CAWRGVVGLTDTQYF
d_call: .; j_call: TRBJ1-2; v_call: TRBV28; clone_size: few; cdr3_nt: TGTGCTATTTGGGCGGTTGGTGGCTACACCTTC; cdr3_aa: CAIWAVGGYTF
d_call: .; j_call: TRBJ1-5; v_call: TRBV6-5; clone_size: .; cdr3_nt: TGTGCCAGCAGTTGGACAGCAACCAATCAGCCCCAGCATTTT; cdr3_aa: CASSWTATNQPQHF
d_call: .; j_call: TRBJ1-1; v_call: TRBV18; clone_size: .; cdr3_nt: TGTGCCAGCTCCCTCGGGGGAGCGATGAACACTGAAGCTTTCTTT; cdr3_aa: CASSLGGAMNTEAFF
d_call: TRBD1; j_call: TRBJ2-3; v_call: TRBV5-4; clone_size: few; cdr3_nt: TGTGCCAGCAGCTCTTTGACAGGGGTCAGCACAGATACGCAGTATTTT; cdr3_aa: CASSSLTGVSTDTQYF
d_call: TRBD1; j_call: TRBJ1-2; v_call: TRBV30; clone_size: .; cdr3_nt: TGTGCCTGGAGGGCAGGGGGCTTAATTGGTGGCTACACCTTC; cdr3_aa: CAWRAGGLIGGYTF
d_call: TRBD1; j_call: TRBJ1-2; v_call: TRBV10-3; clone_size: few; cdr3_nt: TGTGCCATCAGTGAGTCGGACAGGGGCTATGGCTACACCTTC; cdr3_aa: CAISESDRGYGYTF
d_call: TRBD1; j_call: TRBJ2-1; v_call: TRBV7-6; clone_size: few; cdr3_nt: TGTGCCAGCAGCTTAGACTCGGGGACAGGGGGCTACAATGAGCAGTTCTTC; cdr3_aa: CASSLDSGTGGYNEQFF
d_call: .; j_call: TRBJ1-1; v_call: TRBV2; clone_size: .; cdr3_nt: TGTGCCAGCAGAACAGACATGGAGACTGAAGCTTTCTTT; cdr3_aa: CASRTDMETEAFF
d_call: .; j_call: TRBJ1-2; v_call: TRBV28; clone_size: .; cdr3_nt: TGTGCCAGCACCTCGACAGAAGACTATGGCTACACCTTC; cdr3_aa: CASTSTEDYGYTF
d_call: TRBD2; j_call: TRBJ2-3; v_call: TRBV7-2; clone_size: few; cdr3_nt: TGTGCCAGCATCCTTCAACCCCTAGCGGGGGTAAACACAGATACGCAGTATTTT; cdr3_aa: CASILQPLAGVNTDTQYF
d_call: TRBD2; j_call: TRBJ2-3; v_call: TRBV4-1; clone_size: .; cdr3_nt: TGCGCCAGCGGGGGGGCAGATACGCAGTATTTT; cdr3_aa: CASGGADTQYF
d_call: .; j_call: TRBJ1-3; v_call: TRBV9; clone_size: few; cdr3_nt: TGTGCCAGCAGCGCACGAACGGGAAACACCATATATTTT; cdr3_aa: CASSARTGNTIYF
d_call: TRBD2; j_call: TRBJ2-1; v_call: TRBV15; clone_size: few; cdr3_nt: TGTGCCACCAGCCCGAGGGGCGGGGGGGCTACTGAGCAGTTCTTC; cdr3_aa: CATSPRGGGATEQFF
d_call: TRBD2; j_call: TRBJ2-5; v_call: TRBV9; clone_size: few; cdr3_nt: TGTGCCAGCAGCGCAACCCTAGCGGGGGGACAAGAGACCCAGTACTTC; cdr3_aa: CASSATLAGGQETQYF
d_call: TRBD2; j_call: TRBJ2-1; v_call: TRBV28; clone_size: many; cdr3_nt: TGTGCCAGGGCCAGCGGGGGGGCCCCCAATGAGCAGTTCTTC; cdr3_aa: CARASGGAPNEQFF
d_call: TRBD1; j_call: TRBJ1-6; v_call: TRBV5-4; clone_size: .; cdr3_nt: TGTGCCAGCAGCACTGCCGTCAAACAGGGGCGCGGTTCACCCCTCCACTTT; cdr3_aa: CASSTAVKQGRGSPLHF
d_call: .; j_call: TRBJ1-1; v_call: TRBV7-9; clone_size: .; cdr3_nt: TGTGCCAGCAGCTTAACATCAGACACTGAAGCTTTCTTT; cdr3_aa: CASSLTSDTEAFF
d_call: TRBD1; j_call: TRBJ2-7; v_call: TRBV7-8; clone_size: .; cdr3_nt: TGTGCCAGCAGTCCTGGACAGGGCGTTAACGAGCAGTACTTC; cdr3_aa: CASSPGQGVNEQYF